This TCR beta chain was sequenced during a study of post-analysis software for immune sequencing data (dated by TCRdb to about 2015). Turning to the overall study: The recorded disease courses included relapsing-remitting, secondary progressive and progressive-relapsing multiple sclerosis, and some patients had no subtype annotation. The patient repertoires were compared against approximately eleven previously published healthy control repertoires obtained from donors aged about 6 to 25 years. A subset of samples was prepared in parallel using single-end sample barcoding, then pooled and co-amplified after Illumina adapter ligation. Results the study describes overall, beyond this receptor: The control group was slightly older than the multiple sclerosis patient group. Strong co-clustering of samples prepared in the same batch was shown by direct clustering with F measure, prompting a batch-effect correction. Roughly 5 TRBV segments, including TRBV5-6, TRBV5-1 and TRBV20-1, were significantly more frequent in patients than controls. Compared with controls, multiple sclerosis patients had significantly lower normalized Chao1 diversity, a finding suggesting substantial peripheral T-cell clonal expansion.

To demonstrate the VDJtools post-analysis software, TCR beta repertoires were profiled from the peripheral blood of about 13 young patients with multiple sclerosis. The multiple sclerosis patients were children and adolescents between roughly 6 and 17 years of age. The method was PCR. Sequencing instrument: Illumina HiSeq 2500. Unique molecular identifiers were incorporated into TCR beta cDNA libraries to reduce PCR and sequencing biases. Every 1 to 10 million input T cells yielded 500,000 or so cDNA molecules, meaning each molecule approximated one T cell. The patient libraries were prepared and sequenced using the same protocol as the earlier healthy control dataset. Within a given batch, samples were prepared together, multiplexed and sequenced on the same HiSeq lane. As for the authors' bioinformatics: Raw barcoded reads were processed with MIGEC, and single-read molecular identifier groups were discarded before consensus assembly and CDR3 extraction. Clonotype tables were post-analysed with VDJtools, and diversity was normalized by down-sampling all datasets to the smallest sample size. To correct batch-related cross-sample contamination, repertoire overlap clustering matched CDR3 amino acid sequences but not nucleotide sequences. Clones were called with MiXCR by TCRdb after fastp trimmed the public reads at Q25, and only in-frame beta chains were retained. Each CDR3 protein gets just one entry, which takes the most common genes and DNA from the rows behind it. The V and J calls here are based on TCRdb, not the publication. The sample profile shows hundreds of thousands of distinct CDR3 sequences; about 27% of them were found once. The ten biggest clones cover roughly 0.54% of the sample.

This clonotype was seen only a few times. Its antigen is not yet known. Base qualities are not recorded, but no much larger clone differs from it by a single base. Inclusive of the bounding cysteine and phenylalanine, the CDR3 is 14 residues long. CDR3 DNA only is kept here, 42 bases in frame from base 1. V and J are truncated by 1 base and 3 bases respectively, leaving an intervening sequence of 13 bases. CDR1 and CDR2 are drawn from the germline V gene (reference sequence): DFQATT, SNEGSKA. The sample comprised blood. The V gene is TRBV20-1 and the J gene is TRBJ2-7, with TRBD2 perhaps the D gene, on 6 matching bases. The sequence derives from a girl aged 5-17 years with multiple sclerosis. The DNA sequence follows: TGCAGTGCTAGAGGGTTGCGGGAAGTCTACGAGCAGTACTTC. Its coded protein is CSARGLREVYEQYF.